These 9 T cell receptor beta chains share one sample of origin, sequenced in a study of blood T cell repertoires in COVID-19. The repertoire was sequenced with immunoSEQ multiplex PCR; TCRdb's copy has only in-frame clones and lacks some. This sample has under 75,000 clones; about 91% occur once, and the top ten carry about 8.1%. The sample comprised peripheral blood. These receptors all come from a man aged 45 to 65 with active COVID-19.

This clone occurred once. The rearrangement uses TRBV10-3 and TRBJ1-2, with 7 bases lining up with TRBD1. V shed 0 bases, J shed 4 bases, and the junction held 11 bases outside the gene matches. Germline CDR1 reads ENHRY; CDR2 reads SYGVKD. This CDR3 comprises 17 residues. CDR3 residues: CAISESGDSFLGYGYTF. In DNA, the CDR3 is TGTGCCATCAGTGAGTCTGGGGACAGTTTCCTAGGCTATGGCTACACCTTC.

The chain uses TRBV9 and TRBJ1-6; D gene unclear. Germline V lookup: CDR1 SGDLS, CDR2 YYNGEE. The CDR3 runs to 14 residues. Trimming stripped 3 bases from V and 8 bases from J, with 12 bases between. The DNA for the CDR3 is TGTGCCAGCAGCGGCCGTTTGGGCGATTCACCCCTCCACTTT. The encoded protein is CASSGRLGDSPLHF.

A few counts support this clone. The genes are TRBV12-5 and TRBJ2-1, with TRBD1 identical over 7 bases. Germline CDR1 is LGHNT and CDR2 is FRNRAP. V shed 5 bases and J 3 bases; nucleotides not matched to a gene: 7. CDR3 length: 15 residues. In DNA form, the CDR3 reads TGTGCTAGTGGTCCCGGGACAGCGAGCTACAATGAGCAGTTCTTC. This sequence encodes CASGPGTASYNEQFF.

This CDR3 is CASRAQGAGEQYF. The DNA for the CDR3 is TGTGCCAGCAGGGCACAGGGGGCGGGAGAGCAGTACTTC. The chain links TRBV2 to TRBJ2-7; 9 bases align to TRBD1. This CDR3 region has 13 residues. The J segment lost 7 bases and the V segment lost 6 bases, leaving 7 bases of the junction unmatched. The V gene's germline CDR1 is SNHLY and CDR2 FYNNEI. Complete variable domain (other parts from reference TRBV2 and TRBJ2-7): EPEVTQTPSHQVTQMGQEVILRCVPISNHLYFYWYRQILGQKVEFLVSFYNNEISEKSEIFDDQFSVERPDGSNFTLKIRSTKLEDSAMYFCASRAQGAGEQYFGPGTRLTVT.

This sequence joins TRBV7-3 and TRBJ2-1, with D tentatively TRBD1 (6 bases). Per the germline V gene, CDR1 is SGHTA and CDR2 is FQGTGA. The CDR3 loop spans 13 amino acids. The ends were cut back, 6 bases at V and 6 bases at J, with 12 bases in the middle. The CDR3 protein is CASSRGLGNEQFF. The CDR3 region has the DNA TGTGCCAGCAGTAGGGGGTTGGGCAATGAGCAGTTCTTC.

This clone appeared once. The V gene is TRBV25-1, the J gene TRBJ2-3; D perhaps matches TRBD1 (6 bases). The CDR3 runs to 16 residues. Per germline, CDR1 MGHDK and CDR2 SYGVNS. Deletions cut 3 bases from V and 6 bases from J, with 19 bases between. The CDR3 protein is CASSDSKQGAIDTQYF. CDR3 bases: TGTGCCAGCAGTGATTCGAAACAGGGCGCTATCGATACGCAGTATTTT.

The chain joins TRBV19 to TRBJ1-2; D unclear. V was pared by 0 bases and J by 0 bases, with 5 bases between. This CDR3 contains 14 residues. Germline CDR1 LNHDA, CDR2 SQIVND (reference sequence). CDR3 bases: TGTGCCAGTAGTATAGACAGTTCTAACTATGGCTACACCTTC. Residues: CASSIDSSNYGYTF. Complete variable domain (other parts from reference TRBV19 and TRBJ1-2): DGGITQSPKYLFRKEGQNVTLSCEQNLNHDAMYWYRQDPGQGLRLIYYSQIVNDFQKGDIAEGYSVSREKKESFPLTVTSAQKNPTAFYLCASSIDSSNYGYTFGSGTRLTVV.

This chain joins TRBV11-2 and TRBJ1-4; no reliable D call. Germline CDR1 and CDR2: SGHAT and FQNNGV. V lost 5 bases and J 8 bases, leaving 12 bases between the germline ends. This CDR3 is built from 13 residues. The CDR3 DNA follows: TGTGCCAGCAGCACCCGACGGGAGGAAAAACTGTTTTTT. This sequence encodes CASSTRREEKLFF. Filled out from reference TRBV11-2 and TRBJ1-4, the complete variable domain reads EAGVAQSPRYKIIEKRQSVAFWCNPISGHATLYWYQQILGQGPKLLIQFQNNGVVDDSQLPKDRFSAERLKGVDSTLKIQPAKLEDSAVYLCASSTRREEKLFFGSGTQLSVL.

This clone has a single count. The gene calls are TRBV27 and TRBJ1-1, with D tentatively TRBD1 (5 bases). Trimming pared 3 bases from V and 3 bases from J, leaving 14 bases between. There are 15 residues in the CDR3. The germline V gene has CDR1 MNHEY and CDR2 SMNVEV (reference sequence). The CDR3 region is CASSLRQPTYTEAFF. The CDR3 DNA reads as TGTGCCAGCAGTTTGAGACAGCCTACTTACACTGAAGCTTTCTTT.